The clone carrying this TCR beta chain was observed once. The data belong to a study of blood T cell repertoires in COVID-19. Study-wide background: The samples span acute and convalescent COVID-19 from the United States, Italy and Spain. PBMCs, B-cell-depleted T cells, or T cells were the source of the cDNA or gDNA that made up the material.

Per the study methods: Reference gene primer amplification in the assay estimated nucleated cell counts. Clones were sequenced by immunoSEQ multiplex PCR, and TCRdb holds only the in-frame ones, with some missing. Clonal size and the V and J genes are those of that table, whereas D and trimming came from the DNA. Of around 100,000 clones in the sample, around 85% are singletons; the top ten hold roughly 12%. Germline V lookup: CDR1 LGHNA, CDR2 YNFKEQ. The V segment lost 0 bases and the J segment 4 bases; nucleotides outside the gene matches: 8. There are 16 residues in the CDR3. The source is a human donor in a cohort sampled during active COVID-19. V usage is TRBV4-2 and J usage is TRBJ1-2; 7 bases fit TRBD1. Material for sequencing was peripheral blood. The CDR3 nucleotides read TGTGCCAGCAGCCAAGACTGGGACAGACCCTTCTATGGCTACACCTTC. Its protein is CASSQDWDRPFYGYTF.